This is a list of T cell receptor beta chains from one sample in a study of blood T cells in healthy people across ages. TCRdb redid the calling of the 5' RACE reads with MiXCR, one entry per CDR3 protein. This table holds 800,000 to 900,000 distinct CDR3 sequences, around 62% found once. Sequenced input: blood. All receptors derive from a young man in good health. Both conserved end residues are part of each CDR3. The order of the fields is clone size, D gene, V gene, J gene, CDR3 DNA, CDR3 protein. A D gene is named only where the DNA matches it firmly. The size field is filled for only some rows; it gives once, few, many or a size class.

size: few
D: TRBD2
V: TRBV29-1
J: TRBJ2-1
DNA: TGCAGCGTTGAGGGACTAGCGGGGCACAATGAGCAGTTCTTC
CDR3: CSVEGLAGHNEQFF

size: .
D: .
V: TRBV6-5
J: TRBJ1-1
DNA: TGTGCCAGCAGTAAAAAATTGGGCACTGAAGCTTTCTTT
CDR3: CASSKKLGTEAFF

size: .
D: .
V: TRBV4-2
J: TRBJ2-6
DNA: TGTGCCAGCAGCCCTGAAAGTTCGCTCGGGGCCAACGTCCTGACTTTC
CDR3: CASSPESSLGANVLTF

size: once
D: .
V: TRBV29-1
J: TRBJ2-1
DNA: TGCAGCGTTGCCCAACTTTTTCAGGACAATGAGCAGTTCTTC
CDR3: CSVAQLFQDNEQFF

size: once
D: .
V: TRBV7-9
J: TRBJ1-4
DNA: TGTGCCAGGGGAGCCGCGGACTCGGGTAATGAAAAACTGTTTTTT
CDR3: CARGAADSGNEKLFF

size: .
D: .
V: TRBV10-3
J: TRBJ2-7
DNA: TGTGCCATCAGTCGCCGAGATCTCAACGAGCAGTACTTC
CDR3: CAISRRDLNEQYF

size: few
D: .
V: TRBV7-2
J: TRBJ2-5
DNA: TGTGCCAGCAGCTTTGGGGCGGTTGTCTTTGAGACCCAGTACTTC
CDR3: CASSFGAVVFETQYF

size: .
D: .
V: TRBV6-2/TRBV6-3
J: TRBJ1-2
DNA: TGTGCCAGCAGTTACCGCCTCCATGAACTATCTAGAGGCTACACCTTC
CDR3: CASSYRLHELSRGYTF

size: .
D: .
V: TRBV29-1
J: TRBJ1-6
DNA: TGCAGCGCCCGGGTCGGGAGAGGAAATTCACCCCTCCACTTT
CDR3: CSARVGRGNSPLHF

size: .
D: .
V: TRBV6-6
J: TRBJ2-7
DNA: TGTGCCAGCAGTTACTTGCAGGGCCTATCCACTCCCTACGAGCAGTACTTC
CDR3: CASSYLQGLSTPYEQYF

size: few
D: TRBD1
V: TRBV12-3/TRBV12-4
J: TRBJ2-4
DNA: TGTGCCAGCAGTCCACAGACGGGACAGCCATATTTAGGCAAAAACATTCAGTACTTC
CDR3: CASSPQTGQPYLGKNIQYF

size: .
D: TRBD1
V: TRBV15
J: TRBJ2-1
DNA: TGTGCCACCAGCAGAGAATTACAGGGGAACTACAATGAGCAGTTCTTC
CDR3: CATSRELQGNYNEQFF

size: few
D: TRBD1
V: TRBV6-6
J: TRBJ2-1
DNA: TGTGCCAGCAGTTACTCGCGGACAGGGGGTTTCAATGAGCAGTTCTTC
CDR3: CASSYSRTGGFNEQFF

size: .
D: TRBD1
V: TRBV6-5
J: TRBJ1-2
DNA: TGTGCCAGCAGCTTACTGGGGACAGAATACTACTATGGCTACACCTTC
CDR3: CASSLLGTEYYYGYTF

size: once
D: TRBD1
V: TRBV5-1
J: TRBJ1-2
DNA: TGCGCCAGCAGCGACCCGGGACAGGGCATAATCTATGGCTACACCTTC
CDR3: CASSDPGQGIIYGYTF

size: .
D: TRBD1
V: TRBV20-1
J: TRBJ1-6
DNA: TGCAGTGTCAAAACAGGGGGCTATAATTCACCCCTCCACTTT
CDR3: CSVKTGGYNSPLHF

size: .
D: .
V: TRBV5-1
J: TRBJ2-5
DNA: TGCGCCAGCAGCTTGGGCGACAGGATCGGGACCCAGTACTTC
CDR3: CASSLGDRIGTQYF

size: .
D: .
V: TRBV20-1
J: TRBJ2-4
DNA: TGCAGTGCTACGGGCAGGGTGACCAAAAACATTCAGTACTTC
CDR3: CSATGRVTKNIQYF